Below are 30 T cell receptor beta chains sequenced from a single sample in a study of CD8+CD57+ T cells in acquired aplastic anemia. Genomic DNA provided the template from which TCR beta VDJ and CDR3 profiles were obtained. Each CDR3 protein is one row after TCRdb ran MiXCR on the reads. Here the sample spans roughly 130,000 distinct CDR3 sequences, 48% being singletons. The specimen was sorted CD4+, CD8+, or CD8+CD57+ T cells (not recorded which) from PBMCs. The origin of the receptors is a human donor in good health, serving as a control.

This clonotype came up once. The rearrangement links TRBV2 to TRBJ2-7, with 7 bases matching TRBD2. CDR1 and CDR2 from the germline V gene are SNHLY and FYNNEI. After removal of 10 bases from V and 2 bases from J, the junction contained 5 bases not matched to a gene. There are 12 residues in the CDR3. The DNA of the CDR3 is TGTGCCATCGAAGCGGGGCCCTACGAGCAGTACTTC. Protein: CAIEAGPYEQYF.

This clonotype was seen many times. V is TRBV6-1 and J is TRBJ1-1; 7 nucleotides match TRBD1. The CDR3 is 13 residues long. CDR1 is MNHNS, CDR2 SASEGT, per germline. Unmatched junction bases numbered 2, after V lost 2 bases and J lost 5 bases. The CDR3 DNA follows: TGTGCCAGCAGTGAAACAGGGGAAACTGAAGCTTTCTTT. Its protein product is CASSETGETEAFF.

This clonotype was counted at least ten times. The CDR3 loop is CASSPGPIQETQYF. CDR3 DNA: TGTGCCAGCAGCCCGGGACCTATACAAGAGACCCAGTACTTC. The chain employs TRBV7-2 and TRBJ2-5; the D call may be TRBD1 or TRBD2 (5 bases each). Germline V lookup: CDR1 SGHTA, CDR2 FQGNSA. CDR3 size: 14 residues. The germline V and J ends were trimmed by 5 bases and 2 bases, with 12 bases remaining between them.

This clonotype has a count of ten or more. The CDR3 here is CASSAYGGGMNTEAFF. The CDR3 region has the DNA TGTGCCAGCAGTGCTTATGGGGGGGGGATGAACACTGAAGCTTTCTTT. The rearrangement joins TRBV6-1 to TRBJ1-1; D is possibly TRBD1 (5 bases). CDR1 and CDR2 (germline): MNHNS, SASEGT. V lost 4 bases and J 0 bases, leaving 15 bases between the germline ends. The CDR3 has 16 amino acids.

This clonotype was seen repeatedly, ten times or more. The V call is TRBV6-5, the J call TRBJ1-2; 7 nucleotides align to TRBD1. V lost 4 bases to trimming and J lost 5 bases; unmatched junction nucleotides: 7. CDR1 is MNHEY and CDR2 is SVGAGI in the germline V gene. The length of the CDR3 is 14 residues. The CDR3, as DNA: TGTGCCAGCAGTTTCAGGACAGGCCAATATGGCTACACCTTC. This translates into CASSFRTGQYGYTF.

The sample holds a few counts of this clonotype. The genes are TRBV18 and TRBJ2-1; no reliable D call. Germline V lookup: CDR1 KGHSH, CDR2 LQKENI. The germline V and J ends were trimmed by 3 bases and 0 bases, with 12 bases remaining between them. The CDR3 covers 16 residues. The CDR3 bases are TGTGCCAGCTCACCGATAGCATCGAGCTCCTACAATGAGCAGTTCTTC. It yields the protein CASSPIASSSYNEQFF.

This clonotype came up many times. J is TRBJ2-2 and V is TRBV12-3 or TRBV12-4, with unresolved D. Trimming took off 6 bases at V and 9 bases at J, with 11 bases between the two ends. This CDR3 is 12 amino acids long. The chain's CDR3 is CASRPETWELFF. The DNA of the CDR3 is TGTGCCAGCAGACCAGAAACGTGGGAGCTGTTTTTT.

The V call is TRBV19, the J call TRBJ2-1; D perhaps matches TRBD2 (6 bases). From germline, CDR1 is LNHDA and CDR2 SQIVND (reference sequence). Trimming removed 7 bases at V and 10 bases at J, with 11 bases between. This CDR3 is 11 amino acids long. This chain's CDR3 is CASTSAGEQFF. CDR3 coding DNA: TGTGCCAGTACCTCCGCGGGGGAGCAGTTCTTC.

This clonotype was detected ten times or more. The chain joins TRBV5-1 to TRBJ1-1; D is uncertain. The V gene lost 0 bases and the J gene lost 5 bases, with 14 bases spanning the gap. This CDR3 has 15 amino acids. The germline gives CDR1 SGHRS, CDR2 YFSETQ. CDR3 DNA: TGCGCCAGCAGCTTGGTCCGGGGAGGGTTAACTGAAGCTTTCTTT. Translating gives CASSLVRGGLTEAFF.

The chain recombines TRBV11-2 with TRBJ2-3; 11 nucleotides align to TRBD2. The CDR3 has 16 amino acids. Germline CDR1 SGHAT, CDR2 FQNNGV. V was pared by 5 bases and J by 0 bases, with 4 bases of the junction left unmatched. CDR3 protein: CASSPRLAGSTDTQYF. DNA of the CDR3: TGTGCCAGCAGCCCTAGACTAGCGGGGAGCACAGATACGCAGTATTTT.

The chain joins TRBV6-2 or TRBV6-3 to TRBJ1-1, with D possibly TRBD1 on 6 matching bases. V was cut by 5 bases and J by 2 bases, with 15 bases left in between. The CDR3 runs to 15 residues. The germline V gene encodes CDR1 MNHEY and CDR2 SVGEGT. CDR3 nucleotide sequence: TGTGCCAGCAGTCCCTCCCGACAGGTTAACACTGAAGCTTTCTTT. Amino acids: CASSPSRQVNTEAFF.

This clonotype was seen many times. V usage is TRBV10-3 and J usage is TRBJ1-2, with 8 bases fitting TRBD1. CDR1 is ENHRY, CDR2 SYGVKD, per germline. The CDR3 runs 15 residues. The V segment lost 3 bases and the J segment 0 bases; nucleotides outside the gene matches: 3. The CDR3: CAISDPGGANYGYTF. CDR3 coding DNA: TGTGCCATCAGTGACCCAGGGGGCGCTAACTATGGCTACACCTTC.

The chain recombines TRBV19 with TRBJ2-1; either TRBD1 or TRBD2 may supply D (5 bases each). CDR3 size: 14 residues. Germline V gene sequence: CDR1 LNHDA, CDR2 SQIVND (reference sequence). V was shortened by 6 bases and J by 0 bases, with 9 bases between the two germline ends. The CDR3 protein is CASRDGTSYNEQFF. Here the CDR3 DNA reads TGTGCCAGTAGGGACGGGACCTCCTACAATGAGCAGTTCTTC.

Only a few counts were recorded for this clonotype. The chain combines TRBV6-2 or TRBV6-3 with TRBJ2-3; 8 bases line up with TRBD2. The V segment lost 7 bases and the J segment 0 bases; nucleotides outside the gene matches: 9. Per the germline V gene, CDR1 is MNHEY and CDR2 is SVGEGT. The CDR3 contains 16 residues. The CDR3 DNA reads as TGTGCCAGCAAAATCTTCGGGGGGGGGAGCACAGATACGCAGTATTTT. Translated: CASKIFGGGSTDTQYF.

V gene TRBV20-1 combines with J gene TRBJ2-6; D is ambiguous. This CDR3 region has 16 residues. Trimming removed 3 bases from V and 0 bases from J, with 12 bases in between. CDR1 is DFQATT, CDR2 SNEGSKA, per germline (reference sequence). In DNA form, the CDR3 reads TGCAGTGCTAGGGAGACCGAAACCTCTGGGGCCAACGTCCTGACTTTC. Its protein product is CSARETETSGANVLTF.

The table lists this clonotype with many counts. The CDR3 protein is CATSRGEVNTEAFF. The CDR3 nucleotides read TGTGCCACCAGCAGAGGCGAGGTGAACACTGAAGCTTTCTTT. The chain couples TRBV15 to TRBJ1-1; D is unclear. V was clipped by 1 base and J by 0 bases, with 6 bases between them. Germline lookup yields CDR1 LNHNV and CDR2 YYDKDF (reference sequence). This CDR3 has 14 residues.

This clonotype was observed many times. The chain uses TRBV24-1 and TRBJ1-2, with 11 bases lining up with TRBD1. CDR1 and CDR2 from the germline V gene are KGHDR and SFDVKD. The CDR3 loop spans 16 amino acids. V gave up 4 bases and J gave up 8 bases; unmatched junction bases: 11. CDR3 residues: CATSESGTGGLDGYTF. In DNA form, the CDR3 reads TGTGCCACCAGTGAATCGGGGACAGGGGGACTAGACGGCTACACCTTC.

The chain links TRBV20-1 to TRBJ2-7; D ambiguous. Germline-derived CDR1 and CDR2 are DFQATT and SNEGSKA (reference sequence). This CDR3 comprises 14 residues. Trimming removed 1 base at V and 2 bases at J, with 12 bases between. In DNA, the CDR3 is TGCAGTGCTAGAGCAGAAGTTGGGGCCTACGAGCAGTACTTC. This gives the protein CSARAEVGAYEQYF.

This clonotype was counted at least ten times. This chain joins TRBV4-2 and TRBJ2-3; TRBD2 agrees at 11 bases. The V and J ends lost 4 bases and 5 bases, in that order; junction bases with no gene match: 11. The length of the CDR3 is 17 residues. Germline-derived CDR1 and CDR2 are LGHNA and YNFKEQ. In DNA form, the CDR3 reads TGTGCCAGCAGCCCATGGCGGGCTAGCGGGGGGCGAGATACGCAGTATTTT. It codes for CASSPWRASGGRDTQYF.

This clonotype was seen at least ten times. CDR3 sequence reads: CASSLTGGESSPLHF. The CDR3 DNA sequence: TGTGCCAGCAGCTTAACCGGAGGGGAGAGCTCACCCCTCCACTTT. This sequence joins TRBV7-3 and TRBJ1-6; tentatively, D is TRBD1 (5 bases). Germline lookup yields CDR1 SGHTA and CDR2 FQGTGA. This CDR3 region has 15 residues. Deletions cut 0 bases from V and 10 bases from J, with 13 bases between.

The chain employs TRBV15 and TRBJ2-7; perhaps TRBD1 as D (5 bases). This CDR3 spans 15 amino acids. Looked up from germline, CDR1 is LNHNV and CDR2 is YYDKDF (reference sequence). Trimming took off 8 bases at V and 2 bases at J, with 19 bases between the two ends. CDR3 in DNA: TGTGCCACCGGAAAAAACCAGGGCGCTGCCTACGAGCAGTACTTC. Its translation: CATGKNQGAAYEQYF.

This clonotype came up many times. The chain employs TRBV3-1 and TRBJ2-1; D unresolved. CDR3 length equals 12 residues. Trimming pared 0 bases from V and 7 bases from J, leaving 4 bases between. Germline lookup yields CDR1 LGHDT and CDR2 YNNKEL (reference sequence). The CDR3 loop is CASSQERNEQFF. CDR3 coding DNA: TGTGCCAGCAGCCAAGAGAGGAATGAGCAGTTCTTC.

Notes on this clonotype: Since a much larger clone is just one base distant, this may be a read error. The CDR3 DNA sequence: TGTGCCAGCAGTGTAGGCGGGGGGGATAACACCGGGGAGCTGGTTTTT. Protein sequence: CASSVGGGDNTGELVF. The chain links TRBV2 to TRBJ2-2, with TRBD2 matching 9 bases. CDR1 is SNHLY and CDR2 is FYNNEI in the germline V gene. CDR3 length: 16 residues.

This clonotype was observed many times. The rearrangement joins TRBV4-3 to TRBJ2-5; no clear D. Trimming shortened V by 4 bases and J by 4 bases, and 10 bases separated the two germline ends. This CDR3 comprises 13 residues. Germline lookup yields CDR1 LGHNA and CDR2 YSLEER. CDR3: CASSRMTTETQYF. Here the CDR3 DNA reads TGCGCCAGCAGCCGGATGACGACAGAGACCCAGTACTTC.

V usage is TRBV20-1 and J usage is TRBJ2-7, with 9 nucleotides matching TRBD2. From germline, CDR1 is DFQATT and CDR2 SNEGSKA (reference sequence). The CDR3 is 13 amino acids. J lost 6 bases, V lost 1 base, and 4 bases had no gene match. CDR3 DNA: TGCAGTGCTAGAGTGGCGGGGGGGCTCGAGCAGTACTTC. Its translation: CSARVAGGLEQYF.

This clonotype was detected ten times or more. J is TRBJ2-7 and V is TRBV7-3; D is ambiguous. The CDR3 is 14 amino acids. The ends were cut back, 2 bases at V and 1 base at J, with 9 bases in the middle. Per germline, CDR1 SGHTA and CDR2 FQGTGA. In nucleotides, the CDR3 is TGTGCCAGCAGCTTATCGGACGCTTCCTACGAGCAGTACTTC. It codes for CASSLSDASYEQYF.

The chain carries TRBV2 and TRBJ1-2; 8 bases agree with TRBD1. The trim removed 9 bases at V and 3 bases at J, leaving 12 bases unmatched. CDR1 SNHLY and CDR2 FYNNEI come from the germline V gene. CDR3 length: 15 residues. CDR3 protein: CARRQGSEFDYGYTF. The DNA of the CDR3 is TGTGCCAGGAGACAGGGGAGCGAATTTGACTATGGCTACACCTTC.

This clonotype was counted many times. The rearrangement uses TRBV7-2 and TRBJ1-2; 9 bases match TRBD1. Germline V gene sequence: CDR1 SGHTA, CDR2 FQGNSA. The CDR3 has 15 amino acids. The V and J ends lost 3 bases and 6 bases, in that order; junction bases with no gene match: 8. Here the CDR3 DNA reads TGTGCCAGCAGCTTTTCCCCGGGACAGGGAAATGGCTACACCTTC. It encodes CASSFSPGQGNGYTF.

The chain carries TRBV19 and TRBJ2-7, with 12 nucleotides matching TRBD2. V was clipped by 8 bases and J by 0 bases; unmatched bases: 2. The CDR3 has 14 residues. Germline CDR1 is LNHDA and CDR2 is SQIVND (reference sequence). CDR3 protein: CASPTSGSSYEQYV. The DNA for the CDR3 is TGTGCCAGTCCGACTAGCGGGAGCTCCTACGAGCAGTACGTC.

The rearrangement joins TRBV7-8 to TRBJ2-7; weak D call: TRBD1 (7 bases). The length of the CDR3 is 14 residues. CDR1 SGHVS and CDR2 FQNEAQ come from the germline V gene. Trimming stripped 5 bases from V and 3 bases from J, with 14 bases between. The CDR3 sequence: CASSQEGAGYEQYF. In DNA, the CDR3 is TGTGCCAGCAGCCAGGAGGGGGCGGGCTACGAGCAGTACTTC.